This TCR beta chain appears in the sequencing data of a study of cytomegalovirus exposure and HLA in healthy donors. Study outcomes and limitations: A later analysis found most CMV-associated TCR beta chains apparently HLA-restricted.

On this clone itself: The target antigen is unknown.

In nominal health when sampled, donors likely had unrecorded immune exposures nonetheless. Germline V gives CDR1 MNHNY, CDR2 SVGAGI (reference sequence). CDR3 length equals 13 residues. Trimming left V 8 bases short and J 2 bases short, with 13 bases between. The PCR made use of 60 Vbeta and 13 Jbeta primers. This table comes from immunoSEQ multiplex PCR, and its TCRdb copy is limited to in-frame clones, with some not included. This table holds about 210,000 clones, around 80% found once. Sequenced sample: PBMCs. V gene TRBV6-6 combines with J gene TRBJ2-7; possible D gene TRBD1, 5 bases. This TCR derives from a man in his forties or fifties in good health and CMV-seropositive. CDR3 sequence: CASEQGQAYEQYV. Written as DNA, the CDR3 is TGTGCCAGCGAGCAGGGCCAGGCCTACGAGCAGTACGTC.